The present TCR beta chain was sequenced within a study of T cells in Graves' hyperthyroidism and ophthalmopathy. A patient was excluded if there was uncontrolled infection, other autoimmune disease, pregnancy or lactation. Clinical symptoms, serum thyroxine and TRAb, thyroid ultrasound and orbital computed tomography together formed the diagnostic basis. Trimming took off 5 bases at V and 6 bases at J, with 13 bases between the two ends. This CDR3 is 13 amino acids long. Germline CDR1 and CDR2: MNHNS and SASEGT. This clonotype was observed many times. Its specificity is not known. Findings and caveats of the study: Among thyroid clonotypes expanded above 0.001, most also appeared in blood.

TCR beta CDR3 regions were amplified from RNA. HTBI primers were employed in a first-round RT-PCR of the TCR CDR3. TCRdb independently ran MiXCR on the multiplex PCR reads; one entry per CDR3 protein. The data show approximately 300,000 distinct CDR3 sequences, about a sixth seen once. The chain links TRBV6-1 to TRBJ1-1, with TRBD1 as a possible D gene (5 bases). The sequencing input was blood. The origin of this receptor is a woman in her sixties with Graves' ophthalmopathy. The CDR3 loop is CASSPRDVPEAFF. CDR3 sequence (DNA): TGTGCCAGCAGTCCGAGGGACGTTCCTGAAGCTTTCTTT.